This is a list of T cell receptor beta chains from one sample in a study of technical replicates of blood from four donors. The repertoire was sequenced with immunoSEQ multiplex PCR; TCRdb's copy has only in-frame clones and lacks some. The sample shows more than 75,000 clones, just over 95% of them seen only once. Input material: T cells isolated from PBMCs. Receptors originate from a human donor in good health. The CDR3 runs from the conserved cysteine through the conserved F or W. D genes are given only for firm matches. Size is omitted from some rows. Given values are once, few, many or a class for expanded clones.

j_call: TRBJ2-7; d_call: -; v_call: TRBV27; clone_size: once; cdr3_aa: CASSREARGPYEQYF; cdr3_nt: TGTGCCAGCAGTCGAGAGGCCAGGGGACCCTACGAGCAGTACTTC
j_call: TRBJ1-2; d_call: -; v_call: TRBV7-9; clone_size: -; cdr3_aa: CASSFYQGGSGYTF; cdr3_nt: TGTGCCAGCAGCTTTTACCAGGGAGGTAGTGGCTACACCTTC
j_call: TRBJ2-2; d_call: TRBD2; v_call: TRBV5-4; clone_size: -; cdr3_aa: CASNRDYNTGELFF; cdr3_nt: TGTGCCAGCAACCGGGACTACAACACCGGGGAGCTGTTTTTT
j_call: TRBJ2-3; d_call: TRBD1; v_call: TRBV28; clone_size: -; cdr3_aa: CASKRQGYLSTDTQYF; cdr3_nt: TGTGCCAGCAAAAGACAGGGGTACCTAAGCACAGATACGCAGTATTTT
j_call: TRBJ2-5; d_call: -; v_call: TRBV7-8; clone_size: -; cdr3_aa: CATHSMGGGFQETQYF; cdr3_nt: TGTGCCACCCACTCCATGGGGGGGGGCTTCCAAGAGACCCAGTACTTC
j_call: TRBJ2-5; d_call: TRBD2; v_call: TRBV5-4; clone_size: -; cdr3_aa: CASSVMRTSESQETQYF; cdr3_nt: TGTGCCAGCAGCGTGATGAGGACTAGCGAATCTCAAGAGACCCAGTACTTC
j_call: TRBJ2-1; d_call: -; v_call: TRBV9; clone_size: -; cdr3_aa: CASSSRTPGNEQFF; cdr3_nt: TGTGCCAGCAGCTCTAGGACTCCCGGCAATGAGCAGTTCTTC
j_call: TRBJ2-7; d_call: TRBD1; v_call: TRBV6-1; clone_size: -; cdr3_aa: CAGGTGTYEQYF; cdr3_nt: TGTGCCGGTGGGACAGGGACCTACGAGCAGTACTTC
j_call: TRBJ2-1; d_call: TRBD2; v_call: TRBV15; clone_size: -; cdr3_aa: CATSRGVAGALNEQFF; cdr3_nt: TGTGCCACCAGCAGAGGAGTAGCGGGAGCCTTAAATGAGCAGTTCTTC
j_call: TRBJ2-7; d_call: TRBD1; v_call: TRBV5-6; clone_size: -; cdr3_aa: CASSSTGVVYEQYF; cdr3_nt: TGTGCCAGCAGCTCGACAGGGGTGGTGTACGAGCAGTACTTC
j_call: TRBJ2-5; d_call: -; v_call: TRBV5-1; clone_size: -; cdr3_aa: CASSSGGTALLGETQYF; cdr3_nt: TGCGCCAGCAGCTCAGGAGGGACGGCTCTTTTGGGGGAGACCCAGTACTTC
j_call: TRBJ1-3; d_call: -; v_call: TRBV13; clone_size: few; cdr3_aa: CASSDRTSGNTIYF; cdr3_nt: TGTGCCAGCAGCGACAGAACCTCTGGAAACACCATATATTTT
j_call: TRBJ2-7; d_call: TRBD2; v_call: TRBV6-5; clone_size: -; cdr3_aa: CAMTPSGSSYEQYF; cdr3_nt: TGTGCCATGACTCCTAGCGGGAGCTCCTACGAGCAGTACTTC
j_call: TRBJ2-7; d_call: -; v_call: TRBV6-1; clone_size: -; cdr3_aa: CASKRPGLTYEQYF; cdr3_nt: TGTGCCAGCAAAAGGCCAGGGTTGACCTACGAGCAGTACTTC
j_call: TRBJ1-1; d_call: TRBD1; v_call: TRBV10-3; clone_size: -; cdr3_aa: CAISYGDRVKVTEAFF; cdr3_nt: TGTGCCATCAGTTACGGGGACAGGGTAAAAGTCACTGAAGCTTTCTTT
j_call: TRBJ1-1; d_call: -; v_call: TRBV7-2; clone_size: -; cdr3_aa: CASSLTVNTEAFF; cdr3_nt: TGTGCCAGCAGCTTGACTGTGAACACTGAAGCTTTCTTT
j_call: TRBJ1-1; d_call: -; v_call: TRBV28; clone_size: -; cdr3_aa: CASSDPGGVDEAFF; cdr3_nt: TGTGCCAGCAGCGACCCTGGGGGCGTTGATGAAGCTTTCTTT
j_call: TRBJ1-5; d_call: -; v_call: TRBV7-8; clone_size: -; cdr3_aa: CASSPRDTNQPQHF; cdr3_nt: TGTGCCAGCAGCCCCCGGGACACCAATCAGCCCCAGCATTTT
j_call: TRBJ2-3; d_call: TRBD1; v_call: TRBV30; clone_size: -; cdr3_aa: CASTTGASTDTQYF; cdr3_nt: TGTGCCTCAACGACAGGGGCAAGCACAGATACGCAGTATTTT
j_call: TRBJ2-1; d_call: TRBD1; v_call: TRBV7-7; clone_size: -; cdr3_aa: CASSVRTGAHEQFF; cdr3_nt: TGTGCTAGCAGCGTACGGACAGGGGCCCATGAGCAGTTCTTC
j_call: TRBJ1-1; d_call: -; v_call: TRBV5-1; clone_size: -; cdr3_aa: CASSLMELGSNTEAFF; cdr3_nt: TGCGCCAGCAGCTTGATGGAGTTGGGTTCGAACACTGAAGCTTTCTTT
j_call: TRBJ2-7; d_call: -; v_call: TRBV5-6; clone_size: -; cdr3_aa: CASSSGTREQYF; cdr3_nt: TGTGCCAGCAGCTCGGGGACACGGGAGCAGTACTTC
j_call: TRBJ2-5; d_call: -; v_call: TRBV25-1; clone_size: -; cdr3_aa: CASSEIGERAQYF; cdr3_nt: TGTGCCAGCAGTGAAATCGGGGAGCGGGCCCAGTACTTC
j_call: TRBJ1-1; d_call: -; v_call: TRBV25-1; clone_size: -; cdr3_aa: CASSDIYSLAFF; cdr3_nt: TGTGCCAGCAGTGATATCTATTCCTTAGCTTTCTTT
j_call: TRBJ1-2; d_call: -; v_call: TRBV7-8; clone_size: -; cdr3_aa: CASSLAQEGGYTF; cdr3_nt: TGTGCCAGCAGCTTAGCGCAGGAGGGTGGCTACACCTTC
j_call: TRBJ2-7; d_call: TRBD1; v_call: TRBV28; clone_size: -; cdr3_aa: CASSHRGNSYEQYF; cdr3_nt: TGTGCCAGCAGCCACAGGGGGAACTCCTACGAGCAGTACTTC
j_call: TRBJ2-7; d_call: -; v_call: TRBV27; clone_size: -; cdr3_aa: CASSLSRSYEQYF; cdr3_nt: TGTGCCAGCAGTTTATCCCGGTCCTACGAGCAGTACTTC
j_call: TRBJ2-2; d_call: -; v_call: TRBV4-3; clone_size: once; cdr3_aa: CASSPFGQGGTGELFF; cdr3_nt: TGCGCCAGCAGCCCATTCGGGCAGGGGGGTACCGGGGAGCTGTTTTTT
j_call: TRBJ2-1; d_call: -; v_call: TRBV5-8; clone_size: -; cdr3_aa: CASSWGLKGSNEQFF; cdr3_nt: TGTGCCAGCAGCTGGGGCTTAAAAGGGTCCAATGAGCAGTTCTTC
j_call: TRBJ2-1; d_call: -; v_call: TRBV6-5; clone_size: -; cdr3_aa: CASSVGLGEQFF; cdr3_nt: TGTGCCAGCAGTGTGGGACTTGGTGAGCAGTTCTTC
j_call: TRBJ2-7; d_call: -; v_call: TRBV28; clone_size: -; cdr3_aa: CASSTHRGGDEQYF; cdr3_nt: TGTGCCAGCAGTACCCACAGGGGGGGGGACGAGCAGTACTTC
j_call: TRBJ2-5; d_call: TRBD1; v_call: TRBV19; clone_size: -; cdr3_aa: CASSGTGRETQYF; cdr3_nt: TGTGCCAGTAGCGGGACAGGGAGGGAGACCCAGTACTTC
j_call: TRBJ2-5; d_call: -; v_call: TRBV16; clone_size: once; cdr3_aa: CASSPATDEETQYF; cdr3_nt: TGTGCCAGCAGCCCGGCGACAGACGAAGAGACCCAGTACTTC
j_call: TRBJ2-7; d_call: TRBD2; v_call: TRBV7-2; clone_size: -; cdr3_aa: CASSQASGSATTSYEQYF; cdr3_nt: TGTGCCAGCAGCCAAGCTAGCGGGAGCGCTACAACTTCCTACGAGCAGTACTTC
j_call: TRBJ1-1; d_call: TRBD1; v_call: TRBV6-6; clone_size: few; cdr3_aa: CASSPTGEAEAFF; cdr3_nt: TGTGCCAGCAGTCCCACAGGGGAAGCTGAAGCTTTCTTT
j_call: TRBJ1-2; d_call: TRBD1; v_call: TRBV4-2; clone_size: -; cdr3_aa: CASSQTGQGGDYGYTF; cdr3_nt: TGTGCCAGCAGCCAGACCGGACAGGGAGGGGACTATGGCTACACCTTC
j_call: TRBJ2-1; d_call: -; v_call: TRBV11-2; clone_size: once; cdr3_aa: CASSLDIGESNEQFF; cdr3_nt: TGTGCCAGCAGCTTAGATATCGGGGAGAGCAATGAGCAGTTCTTC
j_call: TRBJ1-3; d_call: -; v_call: TRBV10-2; clone_size: -; cdr3_aa: CASSVAGGNTIYF; cdr3_nt: TGCGCCAGCAGTGTGGCAGGCGGAAACACCATATATTTT
j_call: TRBJ1-1; d_call: -; v_call: TRBV4-3; clone_size: -; cdr3_aa: CASSQATGTFTEAFF; cdr3_nt: TGCGCCAGCAGCCAAGCTACAGGGACCTTCACTGAAGCTTTCTTT
j_call: TRBJ2-1; d_call: -; v_call: TRBV14; clone_size: -; cdr3_aa: CASTPWLATGDYNEQFF; cdr3_nt: TGTGCCAGCACCCCATGGCTCGCGACAGGAGATTACAATGAGCAGTTCTTC
j_call: TRBJ1-1; d_call: TRBD1; v_call: TRBV18; clone_size: few; cdr3_aa: CASSRDRDTEAFF; cdr3_nt: TGTGCCAGCTCACGGGACAGGGACACTGAAGCTTTCTTT
j_call: TRBJ2-3; d_call: -; v_call: TRBV2; clone_size: -; cdr3_aa: CASTGGEVGVDTQYF; cdr3_nt: TGTGCCAGCACAGGTGGTGAGGTGGGAGTGGATACGCAGTATTTT
j_call: TRBJ2-7; d_call: TRBD2; v_call: TRBV5-4; clone_size: -; cdr3_aa: CASTGTSGEYYEQYF; cdr3_nt: TGTGCCAGCACCGGGACTAGCGGGGAGTACTACGAGCAGTACTTC
j_call: TRBJ2-7; d_call: -; v_call: TRBV6-6; clone_size: -; cdr3_aa: CASSYGAVPYEQYF; cdr3_nt: TGTGCCAGCAGTTACGGGGCTGTACCCTACGAGCAGTACTTC
j_call: TRBJ1-6; d_call: TRBD1; v_call: TRBV30; clone_size: -; cdr3_aa: CAWTAGGKNSPLHF; cdr3_nt: TGTGCCTGGACCGCAGGGGGAAAGAATTCACCCCTCCACTTT
j_call: TRBJ2-5; d_call: -; v_call: TRBV10-3; clone_size: -; cdr3_aa: CAISEGSWETQYF; cdr3_nt: TGTGCCATCAGTGAGGGGAGCTGGGAGACCCAGTACTTC
j_call: TRBJ2-7; d_call: TRBD1; v_call: TRBV5-4; clone_size: -; cdr3_aa: CASSLQDRVNEQYF; cdr3_nt: TGTGCCAGCAGCCTACAGGACAGGGTAAACGAGCAGTACTTC
j_call: TRBJ2-7; d_call: TRBD1; v_call: TRBV11-2; clone_size: -; cdr3_aa: CASRTTGTGRYEQYF; cdr3_nt: TGTGCCAGCAGGACGACCGGGACAGGGAGGTACGAGCAGTACTTC
j_call: TRBJ2-1; d_call: TRBD2; v_call: TRBV5-1; clone_size: -; cdr3_aa: CASSSRTSGRLDNEQFF; cdr3_nt: TGCGCCAGCAGCTCTAGGACTAGCGGGAGGCTCGACAATGAGCAGTTCTTC
j_call: TRBJ2-7; d_call: TRBD2; v_call: TRBV13; clone_size: few; cdr3_aa: CASSQTRFSGASYEQYF; cdr3_nt: TGTGCCAGCAGCCAGACAAGATTTAGCGGGGCCTCCTACGAGCAGTACTTC
j_call: TRBJ2-7; d_call: -; v_call: TRBV29-1; clone_size: -; cdr3_aa: CSVASGHITYEQYF; cdr3_nt: TGCAGCGTAGCATCGGGACACATAACCTACGAGCAGTACTTC
j_call: TRBJ2-5; d_call: TRBD2; v_call: TRBV7-2; clone_size: once; cdr3_aa: CASSLDQRELETQYF; cdr3_nt: TGTGCCAGCAGCTTAGACCAGCGGGAGCTAGAGACCCAGTACTTC
j_call: TRBJ1-1; d_call: -; v_call: TRBV19; clone_size: few; cdr3_aa: CASSIQLNTEAFF; cdr3_nt: TGTGCCAGTAGTATACAGTTGAACACTGAAGCTTTCTTT
j_call: TRBJ2-1; d_call: TRBD1; v_call: TRBV25-1; clone_size: -; cdr3_aa: CASSPRTGYYNEQFF; cdr3_nt: TGTGCCAGCAGCCCCCGGACAGGGTACTACAATGAGCAGTTCTTC